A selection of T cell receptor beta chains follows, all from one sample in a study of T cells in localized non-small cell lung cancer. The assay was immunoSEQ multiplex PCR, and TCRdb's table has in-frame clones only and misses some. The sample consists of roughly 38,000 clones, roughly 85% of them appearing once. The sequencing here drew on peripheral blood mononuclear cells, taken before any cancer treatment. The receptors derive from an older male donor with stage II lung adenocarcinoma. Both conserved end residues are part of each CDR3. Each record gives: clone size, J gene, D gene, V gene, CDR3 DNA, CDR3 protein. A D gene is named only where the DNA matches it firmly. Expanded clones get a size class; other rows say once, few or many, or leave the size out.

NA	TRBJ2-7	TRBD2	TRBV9	TGTGCCAGCGGTAGCGGGTTTTACGAGCAGTACTTC	CASGSGFYEQYF
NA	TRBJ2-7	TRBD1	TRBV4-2	TGTGCCAGCAGCCAACGGACAGGGCAGGTCCACGAGCAGTACTTC	CASSQRTGQVHEQYF
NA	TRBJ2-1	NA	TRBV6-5	TGTGCCAGCAGTGGTTGGACTTCCAATGAGCAGTTCTTC	CASSGWTSNEQFF
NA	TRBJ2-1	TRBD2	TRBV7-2	TGTGCCAGCAGCTTAGAAGGGCTAGCGGGAGTGGTTGCCTACAATGAGCAGTTCTTC	CASSLEGLAGVVAYNEQFF
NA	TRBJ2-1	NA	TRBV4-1	TGCGCCAGCAGCCAAGTTGTCGATTTGGGTTACAATGAGCAGTTCTTC	CASSQVVDLGYNEQFF
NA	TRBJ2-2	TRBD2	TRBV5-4	TGTGCCAGCAGCTTGAAGACTAGCGGGAACACCGGGGAGCTGTTTTTT	CASSLKTSGNTGELFF
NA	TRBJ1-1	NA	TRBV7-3	TGTGCCAGCAGCTTAGGATACCCGAACACTGAAGCTTTCTTT	CASSLGYPNTEAFF
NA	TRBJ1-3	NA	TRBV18	TGTGCCAGCTCACCCCCGACCGGGGACTCTGGAAACACCATATATTTT	CASSPPTGDSGNTIYF
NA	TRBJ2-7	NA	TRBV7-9	TGTGCCAGCAGCTTATCAGCTTACGAGCAGTACTTC	CASSLSAYEQYF
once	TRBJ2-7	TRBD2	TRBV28	TGTGCCAGCAGCAGTACTAGCGGCCACTACGAGCAGTACTTC	CASSSTSGHYEQYF
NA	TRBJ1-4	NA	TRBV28	TGTGCCAGCAGACGCTTCGAGGGTGAAAAACTGTTTTTT	CASRRFEGEKLFF
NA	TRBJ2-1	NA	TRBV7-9	TGTGCCAGCAACGTAGGTGGGGGGTCGCACAATGAGCAGTTCTTC	CASNVGGGSHNEQFF
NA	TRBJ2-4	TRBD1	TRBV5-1	TGCGCCAGCAGCGGACAGGGTGTTCAAAACATTCAGTACTTC	CASSGQGVQNIQYF
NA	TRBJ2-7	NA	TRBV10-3	TGTGCCATCAGCGTAGACACCGCGTACGAGCAGTACTTC	CAISVDTAYEQYF
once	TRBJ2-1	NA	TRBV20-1	TGCAGTGCTTTGGAAAATGAGCAGTTCTTC	CSALENEQFF
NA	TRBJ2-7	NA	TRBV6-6	TGTGCCAGCGCCCGGGTCGGAGGTTCTAACTTCGAGCAGTACTTC	CASARVGGSNFEQYF
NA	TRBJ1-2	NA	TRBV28	TGTGCCAGCAGTTTAGTTAACTATGGCTACACCTTC	CASSLVNYGYTF
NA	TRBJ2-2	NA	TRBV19	TGTGCCAGTGGAAACGCCAACATACCCGGGGAGCTGTTTTTT	CASGNANIPGELFF
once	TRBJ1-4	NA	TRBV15	TGTGCCACCAGCGGTGGACGCAGGGCAACTAATGAAAAACTGTTTTTT	CATSGGRRATNEKLFF
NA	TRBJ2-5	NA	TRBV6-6	TGTGCCAGCAGTCCGGCCCAGGGACGCCCAGAGACCCAGTACTTC	CASSPAQGRPETQYF
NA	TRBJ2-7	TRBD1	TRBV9	TGTGCCAGCAGCGTAACCGGGACAGGGGGCACGTACGAGCAGTACTTC	CASSVTGTGGTYEQYF
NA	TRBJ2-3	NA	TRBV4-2	TGTGCCAGCAGCCAAGAAGTCAAGGATACGCAGTATTTT	CASSQEVKDTQYF
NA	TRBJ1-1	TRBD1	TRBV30	TGTGCCTGGAGCTTATGGGACAGGGAGAGTGAAGCCTTCTTT	CAWSLWDRESEAFF
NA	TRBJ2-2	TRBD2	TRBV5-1	TGCGCCAGCAGCTTGCCTAGCGGGAACACCGGGGAGCTGTTTTTT	CASSLPSGNTGELFF
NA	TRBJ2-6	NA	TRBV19	TGTGCCAGCCGGTGGGGAGTGGGGCAGAACTCTGGGGCCAACGTCCTGACTTTC	CASRWGVGQNSGANVLTF
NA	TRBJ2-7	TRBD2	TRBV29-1	TGCAGCGTTGTAGGGACTAGCGGCTCCTACGAGCAGTACTTC	CSVVGTSGSYEQYF
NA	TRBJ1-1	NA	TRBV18	TGTGCCAGCTCCCCGAAGGCGGTGAACACTGAAGCTTTCTTT	CASSPKAVNTEAFF
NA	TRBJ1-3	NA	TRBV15	TGTGCCACCAGCCGTAAGCAGGGCGAGACTGGAAACACCATATATTTT	CATSRKQGETGNTIYF
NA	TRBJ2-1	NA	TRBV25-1	TGTGCCAGCAGTGAATTGGGGGCAGGTAGGAAGTTCTTC	CASSELGAGRKFF
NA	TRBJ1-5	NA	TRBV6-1	TGTGCCAGCAGTGCCGAAGGGGCCTATAGCAATCAGCCCCAGCATTTT	CASSAEGAYSNQPQHF